This T cell receptor beta chain was recorded in a study of T cell responses to AZD1222 COVID-19 vaccine. The CDR3 has 18 residues. Clones were sequenced by immunoSEQ multiplex PCR, and TCRdb holds only the in-frame ones, with some missing. The sample includes nearly 35,000 clones, approximately 86% of them seen just once. The rearrangement joins TRBV21-1 to TRBJ1-5. TRBV21-1 is labeled a pseudogene. The receptor was derived from an adult in good health. Sequencing used peripheral blood, obtained on day 0 of AZD1222 vaccination. CDR3 DNA: TGTGCCAGCAGCAAAGTTGCCGGGACGGATTATAGCAATCAGCCCCAGCATTTT. Its protein product is CASSKVAGTDYSNQPQHF.